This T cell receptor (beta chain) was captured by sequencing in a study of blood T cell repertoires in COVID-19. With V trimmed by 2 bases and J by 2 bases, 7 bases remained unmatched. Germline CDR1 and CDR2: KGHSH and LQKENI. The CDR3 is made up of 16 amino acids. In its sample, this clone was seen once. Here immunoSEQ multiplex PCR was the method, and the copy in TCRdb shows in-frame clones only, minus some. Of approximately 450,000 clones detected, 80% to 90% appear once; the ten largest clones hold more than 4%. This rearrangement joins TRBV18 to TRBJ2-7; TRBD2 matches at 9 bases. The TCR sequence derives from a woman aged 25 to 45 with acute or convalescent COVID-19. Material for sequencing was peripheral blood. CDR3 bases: TGTGCCAGCTCACCAGTCAGCGGGGGGACGACCTACGAGCAGTACTTC. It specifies CASSPVSGGTTYEQYF.